This record concerns one TCR beta chain sequence. This sample is part of a study of Ad26.COV2.S vaccination and SARS-CoV-2 variants. About the study: Doses of Ad26.COV2.S were injected into muscle once or twice, 56 days apart.

Profiled with immunoSEQ multiplex PCR; TCRdb holds only in-frame clones, not every one. The profile shows 350,000 to 550,000 clones, 75% to 90% of them singletons. The sample's treatment: about 20 received Ad26.COV2.S at low or high dose, single or two shots; roughly five received placebo; per-sample allocation not given. Vaccine and placebo recipients were sampled on day 63 after the first injection. The sequence came from a person aged 18-65 years who received the Ad26.COV2.S COVID-19 vaccine or a placebo. The sample was peripheral blood, taken in a trial of Ad26.COV2.S vaccine versus placebo.

The CDR3 spells CASSLHQETQYF. CDR3 DNA: TGTGCCAGCAGTTTGCACCAAGAGACCCAGTACTTC. J is TRBJ2-5 and V is TRBV6-5; no definite D call. Germline loops: CDR1 MNHEY, CDR2 SVGAGI. Trimming stripped 4 bases from V and 0 bases from J, with 3 bases between. The length of the CDR3 is 12 residues.